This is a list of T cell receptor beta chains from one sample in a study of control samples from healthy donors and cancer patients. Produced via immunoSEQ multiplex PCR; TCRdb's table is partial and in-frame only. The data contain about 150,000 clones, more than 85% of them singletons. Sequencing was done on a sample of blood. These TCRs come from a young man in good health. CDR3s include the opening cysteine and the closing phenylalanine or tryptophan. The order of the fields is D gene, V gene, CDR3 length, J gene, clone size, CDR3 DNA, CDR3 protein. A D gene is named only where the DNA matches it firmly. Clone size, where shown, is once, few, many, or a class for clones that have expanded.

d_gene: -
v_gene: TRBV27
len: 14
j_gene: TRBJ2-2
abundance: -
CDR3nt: TGTGCCAGCAGTTTAACACTATCCTACGGGGAGCTGTTTTTT
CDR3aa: CASSLTLSYGELFF

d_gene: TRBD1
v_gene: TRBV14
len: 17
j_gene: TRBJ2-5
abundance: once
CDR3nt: TGTGCCAGCAGCCAAGAAACAGGGGCCCTCGCTGGAGAGACCCAGTACTTC
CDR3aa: CASSQETGALAGETQYF

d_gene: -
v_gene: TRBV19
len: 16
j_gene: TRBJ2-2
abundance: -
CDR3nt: TGTGCCAGTGAGGGTCGGGCTAGCGTATTCACCGGGGAGCTGTTTTTT
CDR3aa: CASEGRASVFTGELFF

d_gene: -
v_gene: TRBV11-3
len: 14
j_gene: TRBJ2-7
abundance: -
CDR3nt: TGTGCCAGCAGCTTAGATGGCCCTAAGGACGAGCAGTACTTC
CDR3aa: CASSLDGPKDEQYF

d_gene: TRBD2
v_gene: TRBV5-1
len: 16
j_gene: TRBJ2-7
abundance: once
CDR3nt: TGCGCCAGCAGCATAGGACTAGCGGGAGGGCCCTACGAGCAGTACTTC
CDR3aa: CASSIGLAGGPYEQYF

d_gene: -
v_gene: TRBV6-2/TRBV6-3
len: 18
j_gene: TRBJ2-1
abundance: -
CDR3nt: TGTGCCAGCAGTTACCCCGTGGGAGGGGGAAGGTTCTACAATGAGCAGTTCTTC
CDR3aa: CASSYPVGGGRFYNEQFF

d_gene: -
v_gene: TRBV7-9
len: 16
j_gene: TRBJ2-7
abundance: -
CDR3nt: TGTGCCAGCAGCTCCAATACTAACAGATACCCCTACGAGCAGTACTTC
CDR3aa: CASSSNTNRYPYEQYF

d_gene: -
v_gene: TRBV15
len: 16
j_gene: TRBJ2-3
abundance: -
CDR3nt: TGTGCCACCAGCAGAGATTCTCGGGAATGGACAGATACGCAGTATTTT
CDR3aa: CATSRDSREWTDTQYF

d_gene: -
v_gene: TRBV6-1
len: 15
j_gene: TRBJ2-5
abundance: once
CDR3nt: TGTGCCAGCAGTGAAACCGTTTCCAGCAGGGAGACCCAGTACTTC
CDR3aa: CASSETVSSRETQYF

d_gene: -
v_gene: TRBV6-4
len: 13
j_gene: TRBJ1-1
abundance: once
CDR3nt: TGTGCCAGCAGTGCGGAGATGAACACTGAAGCTTTCTTT
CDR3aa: CASSAEMNTEAFF

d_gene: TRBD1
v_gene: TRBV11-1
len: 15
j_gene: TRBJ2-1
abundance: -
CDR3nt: TGTGCCAGCAGCCGTGGACAGGGGGCCCCTAATGAGCAGTTCTTC
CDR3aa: CASSRGQGAPNEQFF

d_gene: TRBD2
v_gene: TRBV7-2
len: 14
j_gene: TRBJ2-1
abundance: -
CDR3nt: TGTGCCAGCAGCTACCGGACTAGCGGCAATGAGCAGTTCTTC
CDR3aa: CASSYRTSGNEQFF

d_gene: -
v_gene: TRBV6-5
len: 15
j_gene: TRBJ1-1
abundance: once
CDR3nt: TGTGCCAGCAGTCATATAGCTGTGGAGAACACTGAAGCTTTCTTT
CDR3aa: CASSHIAVENTEAFF

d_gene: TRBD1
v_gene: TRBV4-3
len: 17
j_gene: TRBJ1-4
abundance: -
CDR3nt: TGCGCCAGCAGCCCCGGACAGGGGGCCGGATTGATTGAAAAACTGTTTTTT
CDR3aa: CASSPGQGAGLIEKLFF

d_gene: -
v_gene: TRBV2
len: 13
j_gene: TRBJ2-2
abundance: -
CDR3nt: TGTGCCAGCAATATAGATCACACCGGGGAGCTGTTTTTT
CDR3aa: CASNIDHTGELFF

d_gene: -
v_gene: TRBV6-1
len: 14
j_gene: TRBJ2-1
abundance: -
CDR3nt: TGTGCCAGCAGTGAGGGGGGCCGAAACCATGAGCAGTTCTTC
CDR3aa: CASSEGGRNHEQFF

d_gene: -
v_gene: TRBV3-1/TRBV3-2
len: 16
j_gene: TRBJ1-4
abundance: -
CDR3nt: TGTGCCAGCAGTCCCGGGACGAACCCCTTGGTTGAAAAACTGTTTTTT
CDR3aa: CASSPGTNPLVEKLFF

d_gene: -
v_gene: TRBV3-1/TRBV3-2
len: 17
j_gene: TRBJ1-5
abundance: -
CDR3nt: TGTGCCAGCAGCCAACCCACAGCGGGCAGGGTTAATCAGCCCCAGCATTTT
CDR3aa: CASSQPTAGRVNQPQHF

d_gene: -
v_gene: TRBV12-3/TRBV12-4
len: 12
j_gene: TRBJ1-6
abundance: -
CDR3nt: TGTGCCAGCAGTTTGACACCTCCACCCCTCCACTTT
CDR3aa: CASSLTPPPLHF

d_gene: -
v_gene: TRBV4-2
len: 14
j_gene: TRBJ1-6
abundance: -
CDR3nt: TGTGCCAGCAGCCAAGGACAGATTAATTCACCCCTCCACTTT
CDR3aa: CASSQGQINSPLHF